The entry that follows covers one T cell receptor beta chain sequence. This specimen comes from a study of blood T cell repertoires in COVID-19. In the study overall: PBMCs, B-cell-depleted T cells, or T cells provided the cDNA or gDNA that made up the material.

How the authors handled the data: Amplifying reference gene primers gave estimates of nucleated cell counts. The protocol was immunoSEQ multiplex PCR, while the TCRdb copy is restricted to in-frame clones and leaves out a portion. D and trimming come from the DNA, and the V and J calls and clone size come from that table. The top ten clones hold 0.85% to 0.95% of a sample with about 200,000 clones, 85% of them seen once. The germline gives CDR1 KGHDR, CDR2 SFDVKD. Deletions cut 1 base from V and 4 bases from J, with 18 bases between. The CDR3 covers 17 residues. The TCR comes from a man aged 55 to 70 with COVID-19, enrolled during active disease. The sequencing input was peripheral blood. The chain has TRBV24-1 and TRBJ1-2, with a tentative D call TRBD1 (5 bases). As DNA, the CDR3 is TGTGCCACCAGTGATTTTCCTGGGGCCCTATTCCCCTATGGCTACACCTTC. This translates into CATSDFPGALFPYGYTF.